Below are 8 T cell receptor beta chains sequenced from a single sample in a study of human T cells and chemical hapten exposure. Time point of the sample: patch test 2, 6 weeks after DPC sensitization. Treatment: therapeutic diphenylcyclopropenone sensitization with weekly scalp DPC. TCRdb reanalysed the RACE reads using MiXCR and keeps one entry per CDR3 protein. In the table there are about 140,000 distinct CDR3 sequences, about an eighth of which are singletons. The sample was whole blood, taken in connection with sensitization to the hapten diphenylcyclopropenone (DPC). Every receptor here comes from a woman in her 50s with alopecia areata. Some clones in this sample may be carry-over from other donors' samples.

The chain employs TRBV20-1 and TRBJ2-7, with TRBD2 matching 11 bases. CDR1 and CDR2 from the germline V gene are DFQATT and SNEGSKA (reference sequence). This CDR3 contains 13 residues. Trimming removed 5 bases from V and 6 bases from J; junction bases left unmatched: 6. The CDR3 spells CSAFSGRAGEQYF. CDR3 coding DNA: TGCAGTGCTTTTAGCGGGAGGGCCGGCGAGCAGTACTTC.

The chain is built from TRBV30 and TRBJ1-2, with a tentative D call TRBD1 (6 bases). From germline, CDR1 is GTSNPN and CDR2 SVGIG (reference sequence). V was clipped by 0 bases and J by 4 bases, with 15 bases between them. CDR3 length: 15 amino acids. Here the CDR3 DNA reads TGTGCCTGGAGTGTACCCTTCCTAGGGGGCTATGGCTACACCTTC. Its translation: CAWSVPFLGGYGYTF.

The chain combines TRBV4-2 with TRBJ2-3, with TRBD2 matching over 11 bases. Germline V gives CDR1 LGHNA, CDR2 YNFKEQ. The ends lost 6 bases at V and 1 base at J; junction bases unmatched: 3. The CDR3 spans 15 residues. In DNA form, the CDR3 reads TGTGCCAGCAGGCGTAGCGGGGGGGGCACAGATACGCAGTATTTT. Amino acid sequence: CASRRSGGGTDTQYF.

This clonotype was counted many times. V is TRBV12-3 or TRBV12-4 and J is TRBJ2-2; D may be TRBD2 (5 bases). The CDR3 has 15 amino acids. V gave up 1 base and J gave up 0 bases, with 6 bases separating them. DNA of the CDR3: TGTGCCAGCAGTTTAGGGGGAGCGAACACCGGGGAGCTGTTTTTT. Translating gives CASSLGGANTGELFF.

This clonotype appeared a few times. CDR3 region: CASSQDLPSGGLRHEQYF. CDR3 DNA sequence: TGCGCCAGCAGCCAAGATTTACCCTCCGGGGGGCTACGGCACGAGCAGTACTTC. The chain combines TRBV4-3 with TRBJ2-7; D possibly corresponds to TRBD2 (7 bases). The length of the CDR3 is 18 residues. V shed 0 bases and J shed 5 bases, with 23 bases lying between them. Germline V gene sequence: CDR1 LGHNA, CDR2 YSLEER.

This clonotype has just a few counts. This chain connects TRBV28 to TRBJ2-5, with a possible D match to TRBD1 (7 bases). Germline V CDR1 and CDR2: MDHEN, SYDVKM. The CDR3 sequence is 15 residues long. V lost 7 bases and J lost 4, with 19 bases in between. Here the CDR3 reads CASISGGHQGETQYF. The CDR3 DNA follows: TGTGCCAGCATCTCAGGGGGGCACCAAGGAGAGACCCAGTACTTC.

This clonotype has more than one count but fewer than ten. This rearrangement joins TRBV6-2 or TRBV6-3 to TRBJ2-1; the match to TRBD1 covers 11 bases. The CDR3 length is 14 residues. V lost 6 bases to trimming and J lost 3 bases; unmatched junction nucleotides: 1. Germline CDR1 reads MNHEY; CDR2 reads SVGEGT. Written as DNA, the CDR3 is TGTGCCAGCAGGGGACAGGGGGACTACAATGAGCAGTTCTTC. Translated, it gives CASRGQGDYNEQFF.

This clonotype was detected many times. Written as DNA, the CDR3 is TGTGCCAGCAGCAAAGCCCCGGCCCGAGGCGAGGGATACGAGCAGTACTTC. Translated: CASSKAPARGEGYEQYF. The genes are TRBV21-1 and TRBJ2-7; the table's D call, TRBD1, was not checked against the DNA. TRBV21-1 represents a pseudogene. The CDR3 runs 17 residues.